These 4 T cell receptor beta chains came from one sample sequenced in a study of cytomegalovirus exposure and HLA in healthy donors. Primers for the PCR totalled 60 Vbeta and 13 Jbeta. The data were produced by immunoSEQ multiplex PCR, yet TCRdb's version contains in-frame clones alone and is incomplete. The table has 100,000 to 150,000 clones, 75% to 80% seen once; the top ten hold 0.94%. Source material: PBMCs. Receptor source: a woman aged 60-75 years in good health and CMV-seronegative.

The chain uses TRBV27 and TRBJ2-7; the match to TRBD2 covers 14 bases. V lost 3 bases to trimming and J lost 6 bases; unmatched junction nucleotides: 4. Per germline, CDR1 MNHEY and CDR2 SMNVEV (reference sequence). The CDR3 runs to 15 residues. DNA for the CDR3: TGTGCCAGCAGTTTGTCGGGACTAGCGGGGGCCGAGCAGTACTTC. Translating it yields CASSLSGLAGAEQYF.

The chain has TRBV6-5 and TRBJ1-5, with a tentative D call TRBD1 (5 bases). CDR3 length: 13 residues. The germline CDR1 and CDR2 sequences are MNHEY and SVGAGI. The V gene lost 6 bases and the J gene lost 6 bases, with 12 bases spanning the gap. Here the CDR3 reads CASSPGSAQPQHF. CDR3 in DNA: TGTGCCAGCAGCCCAGGGTCTGCTCAGCCCCAGCATTTT.

The chain employs TRBV18 and TRBJ2-7; a possible D gene is TRBD2 (5 bases). Between the trimmed V and J ends, which lost 3 bases and 1 base, there was a span of 7 bases. From germline, CDR1 is KGHSH and CDR2 LQKENI. The CDR3 loop spans 13 amino acids. CDR3 sequence reads: CASSPGLSYEQYF. CDR3 nucleotide sequence: TGTGCCAGCTCACCCGGACTTTCCTACGAGCAGTACTTC.

This clone was counted a single time. The chain combines TRBV25-1 with TRBJ2-2; a weak D match, TRBD2 (6 bases). Germline loops: CDR1 MGHDK, CDR2 SYGVNS. V lost 3 bases to trimming and J lost 4 bases, with 9 bases between them. This CDR3 spans 14 amino acids. CDR3 nucleotides: TGTGCCAGCAGTGACCGGGAGCGCACCGGGGAGCTGTTTTTT. It specifies CASSDRERTGELFF.